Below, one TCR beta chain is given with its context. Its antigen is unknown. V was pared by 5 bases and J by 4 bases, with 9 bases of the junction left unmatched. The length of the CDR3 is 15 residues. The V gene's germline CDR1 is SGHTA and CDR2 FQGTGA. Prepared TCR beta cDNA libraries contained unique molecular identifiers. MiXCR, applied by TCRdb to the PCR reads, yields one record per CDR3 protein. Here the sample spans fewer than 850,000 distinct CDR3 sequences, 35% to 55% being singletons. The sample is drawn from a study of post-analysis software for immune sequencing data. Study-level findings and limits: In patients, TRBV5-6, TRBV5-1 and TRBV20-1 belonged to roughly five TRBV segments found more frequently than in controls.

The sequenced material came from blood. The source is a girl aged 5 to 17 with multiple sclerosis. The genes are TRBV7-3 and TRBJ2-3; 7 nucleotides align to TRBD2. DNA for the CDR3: TGTGCCAGCAGCCATGGGGCGGGAGCGGCAGATACGCAGTATTTT. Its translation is CASSHGAGAADTQYF.